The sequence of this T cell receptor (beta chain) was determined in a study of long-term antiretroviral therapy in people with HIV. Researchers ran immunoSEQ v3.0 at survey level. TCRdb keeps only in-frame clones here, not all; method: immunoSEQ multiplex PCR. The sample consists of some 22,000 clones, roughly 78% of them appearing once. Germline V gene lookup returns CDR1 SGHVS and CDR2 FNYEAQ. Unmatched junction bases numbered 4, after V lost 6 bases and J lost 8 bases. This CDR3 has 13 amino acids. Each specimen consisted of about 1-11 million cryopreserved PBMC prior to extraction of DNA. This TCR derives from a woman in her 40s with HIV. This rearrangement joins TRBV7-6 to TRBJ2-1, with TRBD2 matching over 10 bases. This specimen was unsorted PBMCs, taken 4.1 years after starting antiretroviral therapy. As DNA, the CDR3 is TGTGCCAGCAGTTCGGGACTAGCGTATGAGCAGTTCTTC. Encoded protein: CASSSGLAYEQFF.